The clone carrying this TCR beta chain was seen repeatedly, ten times or more. The antigen is not known. This sample stems from a study of T cells in Graves' hyperthyroidism and ophthalmopathy. Amplification of TCR beta CDR3 regions used RNA as the template. In the first-round RT-PCR of the TCR CDR3, the HTBI primer set was used. TCRdb re-called the multiplex PCR reads with MiXCR, one entry per CDR3 protein. The sample consists of about 640,000 distinct CDR3 sequences, more than 12% of them appearing once. V lost 7 bases to trimming and J lost 2 bases, with 9 bases between them. There are 12 residues in the CDR3. Germline CDR1 and CDR2: MNHEY and SVGAGI. Overall study findings and caveats: Ophthalmopathy was predicted by the model a median of approximately 6 months ahead of onset.

The chain has TRBV6-5 and TRBJ2-7; D remains unclear. Material for sequencing was blood. This TCR was recovered from a woman in her forties or fifties with Graves' ophthalmopathy. As DNA, the CDR3 is TGTGCCAGCATTACAGCAACCTACGAGCAGTACTTC. As protein: CASITATYEQYF.